This T cell receptor (beta chain) comes out of a study of cytomegalovirus exposure and HLA in healthy donors. Study observations and caveats: TCR beta chains numbering more than 150 were designated cytomegalovirus-associated. Highly shared variants forming one cluster were likely a sequencing artifact.

Comment on this clone: Its cognate antigen is unknown.

PCR used 60 Vbeta primers and 13 Jbeta primers. Measured with immunoSEQ multiplex PCR; TCRdb has only the in-frame clones, and not every one. The profile covers about 200,000 clones, with about 77% appearing a single time and 2.5% to 3.5% taken by the ten largest. Germline V gene data show CDR1 as SNHLY and CDR2 as FYNNEI. Trimming took 7 bases from V and 2 from J, leaving 6 bases between them. CDR3 size: 11 residues. The gene calls are TRBV2 and TRBJ2-7; the D is unclear. Sequencing was done on a sample of PBMCs. The clonotype was recovered from a woman aged 25-40 years in good health and CMV-seronegative. The CDR3, as DNA: TGTGCCAGCACCCTAGCCTACGAGCAGTACTTC. Encoded protein: CASTLAYEQYF.